Listed below are T cell receptor beta chains from one sample, sequenced in a study of CD8 T cells in ankylosing spondylitis. Using its own MiXCR run on the 5' RACE reads, TCRdb lists one record per CDR3 protein. In the table there are fewer than 200,000 distinct CDR3 sequences, around a tenth of which are singletons. The sample was blood, either unsorted or a sorted T cell fraction (not recorded which). The receptor set was obtained from a female donor with ankylosing spondylitis or in good health (not recorded which). Both conserved end residues are part of each CDR3. D genes are given only for firm matches. Clone size appears in some rows only: once, few, many, or a class for an expanded clone.

V gene	J gene	D gene	clone size	CDR3 protein	CDR3 DNA
TRBV4-1	TRBJ2-1	.	few	CASSQGPERGNEQFF	TGCGCCAGCAGCCAAGGACCGGAAAGGGGCAATGAGCAGTTCTTC
TRBV10-3	TRBJ1-5	.	many	CAIRGQGSQPQHF	TGTGCCATCAGGGGGCAGGGAAGTCAGCCCCAGCATTTT
TRBV7-6	TRBJ2-1	.	.	CASSLNPGRVRSNEQFF	TGTGCCAGCAGCTTAAATCCGGGTAGGGTTCGGTCCAATGAGCAGTTCTTC
TRBV20-1	TRBJ1-5	.	few	CSARNSDPNQPQHF	TGCAGTGCCAGGAATAGTGACCCCAATCAGCCCCAGCATTTT
TRBV7-2	TRBJ2-7	TRBD2	.	CASGEPGLAGLGEQYF	TGTGCCAGCGGCGAACCGGGACTAGCGGGATTGGGGGAGCAGTACTTC
TRBV19	TRBJ1-1	TRBD1	many	CASWATGDTEAFF	TGTGCGAGCTGGGCGACAGGGGACACTGAAGCTTTCTTT
TRBV20-1	TRBJ1-2	.	many	CSARGHPTNYGYTF	TGCAGTGCTAGGGGGCACCCTACTAACTATGGCTACACCTTC
TRBV6-2/TRBV6-3	TRBJ2-1	.	.	CASFFGGGRNEQFF	TGTGCCAGCTTTTTTGGTGGGGGCCGCAATGAGCAGTTCTTC
TRBV11-2	TRBJ2-2	.	few	CASSLPTGTTGELFF	TGTGCCAGCAGCTTACCCACAGGGACCACCGGGGAGCTGTTTTTT
TRBV5-5	TRBJ1-2	.	.	CASSFPTASYGYTF	TGTGCCAGCAGCTTCCCGACAGCAAGCTATGGCTACACCTTC
TRBV27	TRBJ2-1	TRBD2	.	CASSNFPPGLAGLNEQFF	TGTGCCAGCAGTAACTTCCCGCCGGGGCTAGCGGGTCTCAATGAGCAGTTCTTC
TRBV5-6	TRBJ1-6	TRBD1	few	CASSTGQGSGSPLHF	TGTGCCAGCAGCACCGGACAGGGAAGTGGTTCACCCCTCCACTTT
TRBV5-6	TRBJ2-5	.	.	CAMGPGVLQTQYF	TGTGCCATGGGCCCCGGGGTCCTACAGACCCAGTACTTC
TRBV6-2/TRBV6-3	TRBJ2-7	.	.	CASSSRSKQVAGIRSYEQYF	TGTGCCAGCAGTTCCCGGAGTAAACAGGTCGCCGGGATACGTTCCTACGAGCAGTACTTC
TRBV4-1	TRBJ1-1	TRBD1	many	CASSRGTGRATEAFF	TGCGCCAGCAGCCGCGGGACAGGACGGGCCACTGAAGCTTTCTTT
TRBV12-3/TRBV12-4	TRBJ2-3	TRBD2	few	CASSGGVGHTDTQYF	TGTGCCAGCAGCGGGGGGGTAGGCCACACAGATACGCAGTATTTT
TRBV20-1	TRBJ2-1	TRBD2	many	CSARDLGLAGSSYNEQFF	TGCAGTGCTAGAGATCTGGGTCTAGCGGGAAGCTCCTACAATGAGCAGTTCTTC
TRBV7-9	TRBJ2-7	.	few	CASSVQGTMNEQYF	TGTGCCAGCAGCGTACAGGGTACGATGAACGAGCAGTACTTC
TRBV24-1	TRBJ2-1	TRBD2	many	CATSDLGGSGNEQFF	TGTGCCACCAGTGATTTAGGCGGGAGTGGAAATGAGCAGTTCTTC
TRBV6-5	TRBJ1-4	.	.	CASSSGLGRLFF	TGTGCCAGCAGTTCCGGATTGGGGCGCCTGTTTTTT
TRBV6-2/TRBV6-3	TRBJ1-2	.	few	CASSYNLRIGYTF	TGTGCCAGCAGTTACAACTTGCGGATAGGCTACACCTTC
TRBV27	TRBJ2-1	.	few	CASKILGSYNEQFF	TGTGCCAGCAAAATCCTCGGCTCCTACAATGAGCAGTTCTTC
TRBV12-3/TRBV12-4	TRBJ1-1	TRBD1	.	CASSVFDREAEAFF	TGTGCCAGCAGTGTCTTCGACAGGGAGGCTGAAGCTTTCTTT
TRBV27	TRBJ2-1	.	few	CASRQGGNEQFF	TGTGCCAGCAGGCAAGGGGGGAATGAGCAGTTCTTC
TRBV4-2	TRBJ1-1	.	.	CASSQIAALNTEAFF	TGTGCCAGCAGTCAAATCGCGGCTTTGAACACTGAAGCTTTCTTT
TRBV20-1	TRBJ2-1	.	few	CSAPSLNEQFF	TGCAGTGCTCCCTCCTTGAATGAGCAGTTCTTC
TRBV28	TRBJ2-7	.	few	CASILVQGETYEQYF	.
TRBV20-1	TRBJ2-1	TRBD2	.	CSARDLASGQYNEQFF	TGCAGTGCTAGAGATCTGGCTAGCGGGCAATACAATGAGCAGTTCTTC
TRBV3-1	TRBJ2-1	TRBD2	.	CASSQEYFTSGGNEQFF	TGTGCCAGCAGCCAAGAATACTTCACTAGCGGGGGGAATGAGCAGTTCTTC
TRBV7-2	TRBJ2-5	.	few	CASASWGDWQETQYF	TGTGCCAGCGCTTCATGGGGGGACTGGCAAGAGACCCAGTACTTC
TRBV24-1	TRBJ2-2	.	many	CATSYSDTGELFF	TGTGCCACCAGCTACAGTGACACCGGGGAGCTGTTTTTT
TRBV20-1	TRBJ2-1	TRBD2	few	CSARDVGLAGDSYNEQFF	TGCAGTGCGAGGGACGTTGGACTAGCGGGAGACTCCTACAATGAGCAGTTCTTC
TRBV6-1	TRBJ2-1	.	few	CASRALGNEQFF	TGTGCCAGCAGAGCCCTAGGAAATGAGCAGTTCTTC
TRBV4-1	TRBJ2-3	TRBD2	few	CASSQGDGGRHTDTQYF	TGCGCCAGCAGCCAAGGGGACGGCGGGAGACACACAGATACGCAGTATTTT
TRBV7-9	TRBJ2-2	TRBD2	few	CASSLLVAGDTGELFF	TGTGCCAGCAGCTTATTGGTTGCGGGAGACACCGGGGAGCTGTTTTTT
TRBV12-3/TRBV12-4	TRBJ2-1	.	few	CASSPKLQYYEQFF	TGTGCCAGCAGTCCGAAGCTTCAGTATTATGAGCAGTTCTTC
TRBV7-8	TRBJ2-1	.	many	CASSFASSYNEQFF	TGTGCCAGCAGCTTTGCGAGCTCCTACAATGAGCAGTTCTTC
TRBV9	TRBJ1-5	.	.	CASSVGGETGAQHF	TGTGCCAGCAGCGTAGGGGGGGAAACGGGAGCCCAGCATTTT
TRBV5-6	TRBJ2-3	TRBD2	few	CASTLTSGTFSTQYF	TGTGCCAGCACCCTCACTAGCGGGACCTTTAGTACGCAGTATTTT
TRBV7-9	TRBJ2-1	TRBD2	few	CASSLGGLAGSYEQFF	TGTGCCAGCAGCTTAGGTGGACTAGCGGGAAGCTATGAGCAGTTCTTC